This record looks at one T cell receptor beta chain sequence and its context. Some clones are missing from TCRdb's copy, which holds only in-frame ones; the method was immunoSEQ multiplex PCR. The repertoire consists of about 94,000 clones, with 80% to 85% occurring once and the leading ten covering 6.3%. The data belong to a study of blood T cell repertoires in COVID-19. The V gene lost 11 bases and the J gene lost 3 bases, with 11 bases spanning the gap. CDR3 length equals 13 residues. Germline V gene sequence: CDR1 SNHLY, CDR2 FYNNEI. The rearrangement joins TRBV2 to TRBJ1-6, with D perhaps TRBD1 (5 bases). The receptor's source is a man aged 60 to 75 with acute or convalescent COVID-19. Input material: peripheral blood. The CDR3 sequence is CAGTTDYNSPLHF. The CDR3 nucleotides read TGTGCCGGAACGACAGACTATAATTCACCCCTCCACTTT.